Presented here are 10 T cell receptor beta chains from one specimen sequenced in a study of blood T cell repertoires in COVID-19. Only in-frame clones appear in the TCRdb table, and some are missing; sequencing was by immunoSEQ multiplex PCR. The sample includes over 300,000 clones, around 92% of them seen just once. Sequencing input: peripheral blood. The origin of the receptors is a man aged 40-55 years with acute or convalescent COVID-19.

The chain carries TRBV11-2 and TRBJ2-7, with TRBD2 as a possible D gene (6 bases). Germline CDR1 is SGHAT and CDR2 is FQNNGV. This CDR3 is built from 15 residues. Trimming removed 5 bases at V and 7 bases at J, with 21 bases between. DNA for the CDR3: TGTGCCAGCAGCCTATTATTGGGGGGAATGGGTGAGCAGTACTTC. This encodes CASSLLLGGMGEQYF.

The genes are TRBV7-8 and TRBJ2-1, with D perhaps TRBD2 (5 bases). V was clipped by 4 bases and J by 9 bases, with 22 bases between them. The CDR3 has 16 residues. Germline V gene lookup returns CDR1 SGHVS and CDR2 FQNEAQ. The CDR3 nucleotides read TGTGCCAGCAGCTCCCGGAATGGGAGAGACCGAGGTGAGCAGTTCTTC. It encodes CASSSRNGRDRGEQFF.

The rearrangement links TRBV29-1 to TRBJ2-7; D may be TRBD1 (5 bases). The CDR3 consists of 13 residues. Germline CDR1 is SQVTM and CDR2 is ANQGSEA. Trimming took 7 bases from V and 0 from J, leaving 13 bases between them. DNA for the CDR3: TGCAGCGCTACTACAGGAGTCTCCTACGAGCAGTACTTC. Its protein product is CSATTGVSYEQYF.

The V and J genes are TRBV4-1 and TRBJ2-2; 10 bases are a match to TRBD1. This CDR3 spans 16 amino acids. The V gene end was trimmed by 2 bases and the J gene end by 6 bases; junction bases not matched to a gene: 6. Germline assignment: CDR1 MGHRA and CDR2 YSYEKL. The CDR3 sequence is CASSQPDRGRAGELFF. CDR3 DNA: TGCGCCAGCAGCCAACCCGACAGGGGGCGCGCCGGGGAGCTGTTTTTT.

The chain uses TRBV10-3 and TRBJ1-4, with 9 bases lining up with TRBD1. The length of the CDR3 is 16 residues. V was pared by 2 bases and J by 3 bases, with 4 bases of the junction left unmatched. CDR1 and CDR2 from the germline V gene are ENHRY and SYGVKD. The CDR3 region has the DNA TGTGCCATCAGTGAGGGGACAGGGTTTTCTAATGAAAAACTGTTTTTT. Its translation: CAISEGTGFSNEKLFF.

The rearrangement uses TRBV7-6 and TRBJ1-5; TRBD1 agrees at 7 bases. The CDR3 is 15 amino acids. V was clipped by 1 base and J by 2 bases; unmatched bases: 2. Germline V lookup: CDR1 SGHVS, CDR2 FNYEAQ. CDR3 coding DNA: TGTGCCAGCAGCTTAGGTACAGGGGGCAATCAGCCCCAGCATTTT. Translating gives CASSLGTGGNQPQHF.

This clone was recorded a few times. This sequence joins TRBV7-3 and TRBJ1-2; 7 positions agree with TRBD1. Trimming at V came to 8 bases and at J to 7 bases, leaving 7 bases not matched to a gene. CDR1 and CDR2 (germline): SGHTA, FQGTGA. The CDR3 covers 12 residues. The CDR3 reads CASGNRGSGYTF. CDR3 DNA sequence: TGTGCCAGCGGAAACAGGGGAAGTGGCTACACCTTC.

CDR3 sequence reads: CAWRGGVGTGELFF. The CDR3 DNA sequence: TGTGCCTGGAGAGGAGGGGTTGGAACCGGGGAGCTGTTTTTT. The gene calls are TRBV30 and TRBJ2-2, with D perhaps TRBD2 (6 bases). Germline V gives CDR1 GTSNPN, CDR2 SVGIG (reference sequence). Trimming stripped 3 bases from V and 5 bases from J, with 13 bases between. This CDR3 contains 14 residues.

The chain couples TRBV5-1 to TRBJ2-7; D is unresolved. The V and J ends lost 3 bases and 1 base respectively, with 11 bases between them. The CDR3 length is 14 residues. Germline V gene data show CDR1 as SGHRS and CDR2 as YFSETQ. This chain's CDR3 is CASSYTQTSYEQYF. The CDR3 DNA follows: TGCGCCAGCAGCTACACTCAGACATCCTACGAGCAGTACTTC. The variable domain in full, completed from reference TRBV5-1 and TRBJ2-7, reads KAGVTQTPRYLIKTRGQQVTLSCSPISGHRSVSWYQQTPGQGLQFLFEYFSETQRNKGNFPGRFSGRQFSNSRSEMNVSTLELGDSALYLCASSYTQTSYEQYFGPGTRLTVT.

The rearrangement uses TRBV7-6 and TRBJ2-1, with 10 bases identical to TRBD1. The CDR3 length is 16 residues. Germline CDR1 and CDR2: SGHVS and FNYEAQ. Trimming removed 3 bases from V and 4 bases from J; junction bases left unmatched: 6. CDR3 amino acids: CASSFGDRGLYNEQFF. In DNA, the CDR3 is TGTGCCAGCAGCTTTGGGGACAGGGGTTTGTACAATGAGCAGTTCTTC. The full variable domain, completed using reference TRBV7-6 and TRBJ2-1, is GAGVSQSPRYKVTKRGQDVALRCDPISGHVSLYWYRQALGQGPEFLTYFNYEAQQDKSGLPNDRFSAERPEGSISTLTIQRTEQRDSAMYRCASSFGDRGLYNEQFFGPGTRLTVL.